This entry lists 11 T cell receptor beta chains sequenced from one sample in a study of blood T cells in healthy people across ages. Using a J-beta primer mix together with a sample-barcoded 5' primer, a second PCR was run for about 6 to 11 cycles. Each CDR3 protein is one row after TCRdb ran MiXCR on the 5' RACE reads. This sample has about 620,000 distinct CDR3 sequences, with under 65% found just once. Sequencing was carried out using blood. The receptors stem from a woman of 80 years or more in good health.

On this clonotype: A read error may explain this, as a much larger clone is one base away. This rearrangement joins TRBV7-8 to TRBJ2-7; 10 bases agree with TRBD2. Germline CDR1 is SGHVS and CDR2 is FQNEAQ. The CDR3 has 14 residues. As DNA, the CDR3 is TGTGCCGGCAGCTGGACTAGCGGAACCTACGAGCAGTACTTC. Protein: CAGSWTSGTYEQYF.

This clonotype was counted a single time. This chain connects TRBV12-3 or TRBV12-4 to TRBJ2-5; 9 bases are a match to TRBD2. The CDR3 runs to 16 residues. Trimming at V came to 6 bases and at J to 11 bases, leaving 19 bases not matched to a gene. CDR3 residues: CASSTVQGLALREQYF. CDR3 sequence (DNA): TGTGCCAGCAGCACCGTCCAGGGACTAGCATTGAGGGAGCAGTACTTC.

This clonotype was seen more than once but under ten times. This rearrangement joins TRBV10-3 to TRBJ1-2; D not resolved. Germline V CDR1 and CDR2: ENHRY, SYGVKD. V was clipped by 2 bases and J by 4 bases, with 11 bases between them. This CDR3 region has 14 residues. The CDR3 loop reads CAISEPSDTYGYTF. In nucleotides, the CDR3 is TGTGCCATCAGTGAGCCGTCAGACACCTATGGCTACACCTTC.

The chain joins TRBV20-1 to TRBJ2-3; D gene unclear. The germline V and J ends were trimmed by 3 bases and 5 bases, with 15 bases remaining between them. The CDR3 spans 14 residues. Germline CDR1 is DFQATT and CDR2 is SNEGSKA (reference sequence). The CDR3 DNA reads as TGCAGTGCTAGTGATTACCTTCGAGTAGATACGCAGTATTTT. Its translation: CSASDYLRVDTQYF.

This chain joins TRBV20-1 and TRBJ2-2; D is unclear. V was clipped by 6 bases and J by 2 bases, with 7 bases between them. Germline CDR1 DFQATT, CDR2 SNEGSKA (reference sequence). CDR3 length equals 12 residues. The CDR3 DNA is TGCAGTGCCCAAGGCAACACCGGGGAGCTGTTTTTT. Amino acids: CSAQGNTGELFF.

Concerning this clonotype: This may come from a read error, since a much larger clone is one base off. The CDR3 spells CASSATGGFGGYTF. The DNA of the CDR3 is TGCGCCAGCAGCGCGACAGGGGGCTTCGGTGGCTACACCTTC. The chain has TRBV5-1 and TRBJ1-2; 10 nucleotides line up with TRBD1. The CDR3 sequence is 14 residues long. The ends lost 4 bases at V and 7 bases at J; junction bases unmatched: 7. CDR1 is SGHRS, CDR2 YFSETQ, per germline. Combining the CDR3 with reference TRBV5-1 and TRBJ1-2 gives the whole variable domain KAGVTQTPRYLIKTRGQQVTLSCSPISGHRSVSWYQQTPGQGLQFLFEYFSETQRNKGNFPGRFSGRQFSNSRSEMNVSTLELGDSALYLCASSATGGFGGYTFGSGTRLTVV.

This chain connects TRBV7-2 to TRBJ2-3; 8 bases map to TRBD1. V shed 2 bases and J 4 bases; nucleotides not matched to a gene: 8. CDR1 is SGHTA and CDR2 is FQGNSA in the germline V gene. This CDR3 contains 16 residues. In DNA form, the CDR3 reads TGTGCCAGCAGCTTAAGGCCAGGGGGCGCGCCAGATACGCAGTATTTT. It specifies CASSLRPGGAPDTQYF.

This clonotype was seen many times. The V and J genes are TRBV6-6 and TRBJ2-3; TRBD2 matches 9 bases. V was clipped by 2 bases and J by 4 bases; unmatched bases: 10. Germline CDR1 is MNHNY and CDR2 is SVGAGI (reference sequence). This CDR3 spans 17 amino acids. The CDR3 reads CASSYATSSGGADTQYF. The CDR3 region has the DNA TGTGCCAGCAGTTACGCTACGAGTAGCGGGGGAGCAGATACGCAGTATTTT.

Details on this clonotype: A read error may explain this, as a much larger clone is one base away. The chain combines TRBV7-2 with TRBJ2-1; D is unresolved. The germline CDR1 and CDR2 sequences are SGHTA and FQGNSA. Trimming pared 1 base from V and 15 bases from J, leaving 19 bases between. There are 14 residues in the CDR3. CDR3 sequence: CTSSLGSSVASMFF. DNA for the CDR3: TGTACCAGCAGCTTAGGGTCTAGTGTGGCTTCAATGTTCTTC.

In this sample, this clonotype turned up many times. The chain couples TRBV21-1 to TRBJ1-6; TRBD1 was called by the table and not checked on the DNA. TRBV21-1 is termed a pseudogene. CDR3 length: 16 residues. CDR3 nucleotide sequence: TGTGCCAGCAGCAAAGGTTCGGGGGACCCCAATTCACCCCTCCACTTT. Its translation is CASSKGSGDPNSPLHF.

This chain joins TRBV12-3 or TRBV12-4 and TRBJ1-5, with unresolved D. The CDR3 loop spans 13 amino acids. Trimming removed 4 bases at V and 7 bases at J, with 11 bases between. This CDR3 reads CASSSDAGQPQHF. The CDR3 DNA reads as TGTGCCAGCAGTTCGGATGCGGGGCAGCCCCAGCATTTT.